The 29 T cell receptor beta chains below all came from one sample that was sequenced in a study of T cells in Graves' hyperthyroidism and ophthalmopathy. Amplified TCR beta CDR3 regions came from RNA transcripts. The primer set for the first-round RT-PCR of the TCR CDR3 was HTBI. TCRdb fed the multiplex PCR reads into MiXCR, producing one record per CDR3 protein. This table has about 300,000 distinct CDR3 sequences, less than 20% appearing once. The sample comprised blood. The origin of the receptors is a man between 45 and 60 years old with Graves' ophthalmopathy.

V gene TRBV29-1 combines with J gene TRBJ1-1; D remains ambiguous. Trimming took 3 bases from V and 4 from J, leaving 12 bases between them. The CDR3 covers 13 residues. Germline V lookup: CDR1 SQVTM, CDR2 ANQGSEA. This CDR3 reads CSVEREFGTEAFF. CDR3 in DNA: TGCAGCGTTGAGAGGGAGTTCGGCACTGAAGCTTTCTTT.

In regard to this clonotype: Germline and junction disagree at one end, which may indicate a read error. The J gene is TRBJ1-3, the V gene TRBV9, with a possible D match to TRBD1 (5 bases). The germline V gene encodes CDR1 SGDLS and CDR2 YYNGEE. The CDR3 has 16 amino acids. CDR3 coding DNA: TGTGCCAGCGGCGTGACCCCGGAAGGGGCCGGAAACACCATATATTTT. It yields the protein CASGVTPEGAGNTIYF.

The rearrangement links TRBV10-3 to TRBJ2-7; D unresolved. V lost 3 bases, J lost 1 base, and 7 bases lay in between. Germline CDR1 is ENHRY and CDR2 is SYGVKD. The CDR3 loop spans 13 amino acids. The CDR3 DNA sequence: TGTGCCATCAGTGACGCAAGTTCCTACGAGCAGTACTTC. Its translation is CAISDASSYEQYF.

This clonotype was observed many times. This chain connects TRBV29-1 to TRBJ1-2, with D possibly TRBD1 on 6 matching bases. V gave up 5 bases and J gave up 6 bases, with 16 bases separating them. Germline CDR1 SQVTM, CDR2 ANQGSEA. This CDR3 region has 13 residues. CDR3 nucleotide sequence: TGCAGCGTTCTGCCCGGGGGCGTTGATGGCTACACCTTC. Translating gives CSVLPGGVDGYTF. Complete variable domain (other parts from reference TRBV29-1 and TRBJ1-2): SAVISQKPSRDICQRGTSLTIQCQVDSQVTMMFWYRQQPGQSLTLIATANQGSEATYESGFVIDKFPISRPNLTFSTLTVSNMSPEDSSIYLCSVLPGGVDGYTFGSGTRLTVV.

This clonotype was picked up a small number of times. The V gene is TRBV19, the J gene TRBJ1-5; possibly TRBD1 for D (5 bases). Germline V gene data show CDR1 as LNHDA and CDR2 as SQIVND (reference sequence). CDR3 size: 15 residues. Trimming stripped 0 bases from V and 4 bases from J, with 10 bases between. In DNA, the CDR3 is TGTGCCAGTAGTATAGATTCGACAGATAATCAGCCCCAGCATTTT. This codes for CASSIDSTDNQPQHF.

This clonotype was counted a few times. This chain connects TRBV12-3 or TRBV12-4 to TRBJ2-3; 10 bases are shared with TRBD2. This CDR3 spans 15 amino acids. V shed 6 bases and J 0 bases; nucleotides not matched to a gene: 3. This chain's CDR3 is CASRKTSGSTDTQYF. CDR3 DNA sequence: TGTGCCAGCAGAAAGACTAGCGGGAGCACAGATACGCAGTATTTT.

This clonotype was counted at least ten times. The chain is built from TRBV20-1 and TRBJ1-1, with D possibly matching TRBD1 (5 bases). The V gene's germline CDR1 is DFQATT and CDR2 SNEGSKA (reference sequence). The germline V and J ends were trimmed by 1 base and 8 bases, with 29 bases remaining between them. CDR3 length: 18 residues. CDR3 residues: CSARGERGSLKAPLEAFF. CDR3 coding DNA: TGCAGTGCTAGAGGGGAGCGGGGCTCTCTCAAAGCCCCTCTCGAAGCTTTCTTT.

This clonotype was observed once. CDR3 region: CATSDPKDPYEQYF. The CDR3 DNA reads TGTGCCACCAGTGACCCGAAAGATCCCTACGAGCAGTACTTC. This chain links TRBV24-1 with TRBJ2-7, with unresolved D. This CDR3 comprises 14 residues. V shed 4 bases and J shed 2 bases, with 11 bases lying between them. The germline CDR1 and CDR2 sequences are KGHDR and SFDVKD.

This clonotype was counted many times. V and J are TRBV2 and TRBJ1-5, with D unclear. CDR1 is SNHLY, CDR2 FYNNEI, per germline. The CDR3 runs to 13 residues. V lost 4 bases and J lost 8, with 12 bases in between. CDR3 sequence: CASSGLGKKPQHF. In nucleotides, the CDR3 is TGTGCCAGCAGTGGGCTGGGGAAGAAGCCCCAGCATTTT.

The sample holds many counts of this clonotype. V gene TRBV28 combines with J gene TRBJ1-6; D might be TRBD1 (5 bases). Trimming left V 7 bases short and J 13 bases short, with 17 bases between. Germline V gene lookup returns CDR1 MDHEN and CDR2 SYDVKM. The CDR3 length is 13 residues. The CDR3 is CASTPGGVLPLHF. The CDR3 DNA follows: TGTGCCAGCACCCCTGGGGGTGTCTTGCCCCTCCACTTT.

This clonotype was observed a few times. The V call is TRBV20-1, the J call TRBJ1-2; D is undetermined. The length of the CDR3 is 12 residues. CDR1 DFQATT and CDR2 SNEGSKA come from the germline V gene (reference sequence). V lost 4 bases to trimming and J lost 0 bases, with 6 bases between them. CDR3 in amino acids: CSAMDSNYGYTF. CDR3 bases: TGCAGTGCTATGGATTCTAACTATGGCTACACCTTC.

The V and J genes are TRBV9 and TRBJ1-6; D is perhaps TRBD1 (5 bases). The CDR3 loop spans 15 amino acids. Germline assignment: CDR1 SGDLS and CDR2 YYNGEE. Between the trimmed V and J ends, which lost 2 bases and 11 bases, there was a span of 17 bases. CDR3 sequence: CASSVSGTGETPLHF. The DNA of the CDR3 is TGTGCCAGCAGCGTCTCCGGGACGGGGGAGACACCCCTCCACTTT.

In this sample, this clonotype turned up many times. The chain joins TRBV28 to TRBJ1-1, with 7 bases identical to TRBD1. The CDR3 runs 15 residues. Germline trimming cut 4 bases from V and 4 bases from J; bases unmatched to any gene: 9. The V gene's germline CDR1 is MDHEN and CDR2 SYDVKM. The CDR3 DNA sequence: TGTGCCAGCAGTTCGCTGACAGGGCGGGGCACTGAAGCTTTCTTT. It specifies CASSSLTGRGTEAFF.

V usage is TRBV6-2 or TRBV6-3 and J usage is TRBJ1-5; 11 bases agree with TRBD1. V dropped 7 bases and J dropped 6; count of bases not matched to a gene: 23. The CDR3 consists of 20 residues. Germline assignment: CDR1 MNHEY and CDR2 SVGEGT. The CDR3: CASTSRSRGQGASVAQPQHF. CDR3 nucleotide sequence: TGTGCCAGCACCTCCCGGTCCCGTGGACAGGGGGCATCTGTAGCTCAGCCCCAGCATTTT.

This chain uses TRBV19 with TRBJ1-2, with D perhaps TRBD1 (5 bases). Germline lookup yields CDR1 LNHDA and CDR2 SQIVND (reference sequence). V shed 4 bases and J shed 4 bases, with 13 bases lying between them. CDR3 length: 14 amino acids. This chain's CDR3 is CASSTEGIGYGYTF. Here the CDR3 DNA reads TGTGCCAGTAGTACAGAGGGGATTGGCTATGGCTACACCTTC.

The gene calls are TRBV4-2 and TRBJ2-1, with 9 bases matching TRBD1. V was pared by 5 bases and J by 4 bases, with 6 bases of the junction left unmatched. There are 15 residues in the CDR3. Germline V gives CDR1 LGHNA, CDR2 YNFKEQ. The CDR3 protein is CASSSPGQGYNEQFF. The CDR3 DNA sequence: TGTGCCAGCAGCTCTCCCGGACAGGGGTACAATGAGCAGTTCTTC.

This clonotype was recorded at least ten times. This sequence joins TRBV30 and TRBJ1-2; the D gene is possibly TRBD1 (6 bases). V lost 3 bases and J lost 7, with 21 bases in between. The germline gives CDR1 GTSNPN, CDR2 SVGIG (reference sequence). This CDR3 is 15 amino acids long. The CDR3 nucleotides read TGTGCCTGGAGAGGCAGGACAGTCCTTAACGGTGGCTACACCTTC. Translating it yields CAWRGRTVLNGGYTF.

The gene calls are TRBV30 and TRBJ2-2; TRBD2 aligns across 7 bases. The CDR3 spans 14 residues. Germline assignment: CDR1 GTSNPN and CDR2 SVGIG (reference sequence). Trimming took 3 bases from V and 1 from J; bases not matched to a gene: 2. The CDR3 region is CAWSRGRNTGELFF. The CDR3 DNA follows: TGTGCCTGGAGCCGCGGGAGGAACACCGGGGAGCTGTTTTTT.

The chain couples TRBV10-1 to TRBJ1-5; D may be TRBD1 (5 bases). V was trimmed by 0 bases and J by 1 base, leaving 13 bases between them. Germline CDR1 and CDR2: WNHNN and SYGVQD (reference sequence). The CDR3 is 17 amino acids. For the CDR3, the DNA is TGCGCCAGCAGTGAGTCGTCCGGGGCTAGAAGCAATCAGCCCCAGCATTTT. It yields the protein CASSESSGARSNQPQHF.

The V gene is TRBV19, the J gene TRBJ2-7, with D possibly matching TRBD2 (5 bases). V was clipped by 6 bases and J by 3 bases, with 15 bases between them. The CDR3 has 14 amino acids. Germline V lookup: CDR1 LNHDA, CDR2 SQIVND (reference sequence). DNA of the CDR3: TGTGCCAGTAGCCCCATCGGGAAAGTCTACGAGCAGTACTTC. Translating it yields CASSPIGKVYEQYF.

This clonotype was seen many times. The gene calls are TRBV7-2 and TRBJ2-7; a possible D gene is TRBD2 (7 bases). The germline V and J ends were trimmed by 4 bases and 7 bases, with 17 bases remaining between them. The CDR3 has 14 residues. The germline V gene encodes CDR1 SGHTA and CDR2 FQGNSA. Here the CDR3 reads CASSSLKGGLEQYF. The CDR3 DNA reads TGTGCCAGCAGCTCGTTAAAGGGGGGGTTGGAGCAGTACTTC. The whole variable domain, filled in from reference TRBV7-2 and TRBJ2-7, reads GAGVSQSPSNKVTEKGKDVELRCDPISGHTALYWYRQSLGQGLEFLIYFQGNSAPDKSGLPSDRFSAERTGGSVSTLTIQRTQQEDSAVYLCASSSLKGGLEQYFGPGTRLTVT.

Ten or more counts support this clonotype. The chain links TRBV18 to TRBJ1-1; D is perhaps TRBD1 (6 bases). The germline V gene has CDR1 KGHSH and CDR2 LQKENI. The CDR3 extends over 13 amino acids. The V end was cut by 9 bases, the J end by 1 base, with 12 bases between. The CDR3 here is CASFGTSNTEAFF. The CDR3 region has the DNA TGTGCCAGTTTTGGGACATCGAACACTGAAGCTTTCTTT.

CDR3 bases: TGTGCCAGCACCCGACAGGGAGGAGAGACCCAGTACTTC. Amino acid sequence: CASTRQGGETQYF. This chain connects TRBV2 to TRBJ2-5; maybe TRBD1 (7 bases). The V gene's germline CDR1 is SNHLY and CDR2 FYNNEI. CDR3 length equals 13 residues. Deletions cut 7 bases from V and 4 bases from J, with 13 bases between. Supplemented by reference TRBV2 and TRBJ2-5, the full variable domain reads EPEVTQTPSHQVTQMGQEVILRCVPISNHLYFYWYRQILGQKVEFLVSFYNNEISEKSEIFDDQFSVERPDGSNFTLKIRSTKLEDSAMYFCASTRQGGETQYFGPGTRLLVL.

On this clonotype: Relative to the germline gene, one junction end is altered; a read error may explain this. The chain employs TRBV11-2 and TRBJ2-7; tentatively, D is TRBD2 (7 bases). Per the germline V gene, CDR1 is SGHAT and CDR2 is FQNNGV. The CDR3 extends over 17 amino acids. As DNA, the CDR3 is TGTGCCAACAGCTTAGGAGGGGGTGGCGGGAGCATGGACGAGCAGTACTTC. The encoded protein is CANSLGGGGGSMDEQYF.

This clonotype was counted ten times or more. The CDR3 DNA reads TGTGCCAGCAGCCATGGACAGGAAATACAAGAGACCCAGTACTTC. It yields the protein CASSHGQEIQETQYF. V and J are TRBV11-2 and TRBJ2-5; TRBD1 matches 7 bases. V lost 5 bases and J lost 2; bases outside the gene matches: 8. The germline CDR1 and CDR2 sequences are SGHAT and FQNNGV. This CDR3 is built from 15 residues.

Comments on this clonotype: A single base separates this from a much larger clone, so it may be a read error. The chain couples TRBV2 to TRBJ2-5, with D possibly being TRBD2 (6 bases). Germline-derived CDR1 and CDR2 are SNHLY and FYNNEI. The length of the CDR3 is 13 residues. Trimming took 1 base from V and 4 from J, leaving 7 bases between them. The CDR3 bases are TGTGCCAGCAGTGAAGGGAGGGTAGAGACCCAGTACTTC. Its protein product is CASSEGRVETQYF.

The table lists this clonotype with a few counts. The CDR3 DNA reads TGCAGTGCTAGTCCCTTAGCGGGACGCACAGATACGCAGTATTTT. This encodes CSASPLAGRTDTQYF. This rearrangement joins TRBV20-1 to TRBJ2-3; 8 bases are shared with TRBD2. Germline V gene data show CDR1 as DFQATT and CDR2 as SNEGSKA (reference sequence). The J segment lost 1 base and the V segment lost 3 bases, leaving 6 bases of the junction unmatched. The CDR3 runs to 15 residues.

This clonotype was seen ten or more times. The chain's CDR3 is CSAPTSGSHEQYF. For the CDR3, the DNA is TGCAGTGCGCCGACTAGCGGGAGCCACGAGCAGTACTTC. V is TRBV20-1 and J is TRBJ2-7; 12 bases match TRBD2. The CDR3 extends over 13 amino acids. Germline assignment: CDR1 DFQATT and CDR2 SNEGSKA (reference sequence). Unmatched junction bases numbered 5, after V lost 6 bases and J lost 5 bases.

CDR3 protein: CASSLYGLADSTDTQYF. In DNA, the CDR3 is TGTGCCAGCAGTTTATACGGACTAGCGGACAGCACAGATACGCAGTATTTT. The J gene is TRBJ2-3, the V gene TRBV28; 10 bases are a match to TRBD2. J was trimmed by 0 bases and V by 1 base; bases with no gene match: 4. Germline CDR1 MDHEN, CDR2 SYDVKM. This CDR3 has 17 amino acids.